This is a list of T cell receptor beta chains from one sample in a study of CD8+ T cells in alopecia areata. TCRdb's table, derived via immunoSEQ multiplex PCR, lists solely in-frame clones and lacks some. Among more than 130,000 clones listed, roughly 80% were seen once. This sample comprised CD8+ T cells sorted from blood, obtained at week 4, from a patient treated with tofacitinib. The receptors were sampled from a human donor with alopecia areata. Each CDR3 is given with its conserved first and last residue. D genes are given only for firm matches. Clone size, where shown, is once, few, many, or a class for clones that have expanded.

TRBJ1-1,15,NA,once,TRBV4-1,CASSQAKTMNTEAFF,TGCGCCAGCAGCCAAGCGAAGACGATGAACACTGAAGCTTTCTTT
TRBJ2-5,19,TRBD2,NA,TRBV6-1,CASSAPSGGSSQYQETQYF,TGTGCCAGCAGTGCCCCTAGCGGGGGGAGTTCCCAGTACCAAGAGACCCAGTACTTC
TRBJ2-7,14,TRBD1,NA,TRBV4-1,CASSQEDRPYEQYF,TGCGCCAGCAGCCAAGAGGACAGGCCTTACGAGCAGTACTTC
TRBJ1-1,11,NA,NA,TRBV29-1,CSADSYTEAFF,TGCAGCGCCGACAGTTACACTGAAGCTTTCTTT
TRBJ2-4,14,NA,many,TRBV5-4,CASGTGLAKNIQYF,TGTGCCAGCGGTACAGGGCTAGCCAAAAACATTCAGTACTTC
TRBJ2-5,12,TRBD2,NA,TRBV6-5,CASSYGGGPQYF,TGTGCCAGCAGCTATGGGGGGGGTCCCCAGTACTTC
TRBJ2-5,16,TRBD1,NA,TRBV11-2,CASSLVGQGAWETQYF,TGTGCCAGCAGCTTGGTGGGACAGGGGGCGTGGGAGACCCAGTACTTC
TRBJ2-7,15,NA,NA,TRBV6-5,CASSLQTGTTYEQYF,TGTGCCAGCAGCCTACAAACCGGGACCACCTACGAGCAGTACTTC
TRBJ2-1,13,NA,NA,TRBV4-1,CASSQGLRHEQFF,TGCGCCAGCAGCCAAGGGCTGCGGCATGAGCAGTTCTTC
TRBJ1-1,16,TRBD1,few,TRBV10-3,CAISDVTGTGGTEAFF,TGTGCCATCAGTGACGTAACCGGGACAGGGGGCACTGAAGCTTTCTTT
TRBJ2-5,14,NA,NA,TRBV27,CASRPMTPKETQYF,TGTGCCAGCAGGCCCATGACGCCTAAAGAGACCCAGTACTTC
TRBJ2-3,15,NA,once,TRBV4-3,CASSQEGRSTDTQYF,TGCGCCAGCAGCCAAGAGGGTCGGAGCACAGATACGCAGTATTTT
TRBJ2-5,15,TRBD2,NA,TRBV7-8,CASSSPGAGGETQYF,TGTGCCAGCAGCTCCCCCGGAGCGGGGGGGGAGACCCAGTACTTC
TRBJ2-7,15,TRBD2,NA,TRBV13,CASSFAGGISYEQYF,TGTGCCAGCAGCTTCGCGGGGGGCATCTCCTACGAGCAGTACTTC
TRBJ2-5,16,TRBD2,once,TRBV4-2,CASSQEFSGVQETQYF,TGTGCCAGCAGCCAAGAGTTTAGCGGGGTCCAAGAGACCCAGTACTTC